This TCR beta chain was captured by sequencing in a study of regulatory T cells in long-lasting Graves disease. The authors built TCR beta libraries using iRepertoire HTBI primers and Arm-PCR of CDR3 regions. Authors' processing steps: Across all samples, more than 60 TRBV segments and 11 to 15 TRBJ segments were identified. Using its own MiXCR run on the multiplex PCR reads, TCRdb lists one record per CDR3 protein. The V and J calls follow TCRdb's processing rather than the paper's. This sample has roughly 410,000 distinct CDR3 sequences, with 14% to 15% found just once. The CDR3 is made up of 15 amino acids. V lost 1 base, J lost 2 bases, and 9 bases lay in between. The germline gives CDR1 LGHNT, CDR2 FRNRAP. The time point is: newly diagnosed GD, antithyroid drugs for less than 3 months. There was RNA extracted from PBMCs, and the TCR library was made from it. The same sample was also used in a study of T cells in Graves' hyperthyroidism and ophthalmopathy. Per that paper: Diagnostic assessment was based on clinical symptoms, serum thyroxine and TRAb, thyroid ultrasound and orbital computed tomography.

This TCR was recovered from a woman aged 40 to 55 with Graves disease. The source was peripheral blood mononuclear cells (PBMCs), collected at new diagnosis, from a patient treated with antithyroid drugs. The chain joins TRBV12-5 to TRBJ1-5; D perhaps matches TRBD1 (6 bases). CDR3 loop: CASGLEGVGNQPQHF. DNA for the CDR3: TGTGCTAGTGGTTTGGAGGGGGTGGGCAATCAGCCCCAGCATTTT.